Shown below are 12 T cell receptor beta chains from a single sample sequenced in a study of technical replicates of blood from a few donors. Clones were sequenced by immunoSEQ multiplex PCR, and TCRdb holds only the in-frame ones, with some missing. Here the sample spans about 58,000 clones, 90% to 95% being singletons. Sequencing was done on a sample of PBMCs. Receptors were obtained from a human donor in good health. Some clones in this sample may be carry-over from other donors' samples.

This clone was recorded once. The chain's CDR3 is CASSVVGGGARETQYF. DNA of the CDR3: TGTGCCAGCAGCGTAGTCGGCGGGGGGGCCAGAGAGACCCAGTACTTC. This sequence joins TRBV9 and TRBJ2-5, with 9 bases that match TRBD2. The CDR3 loop spans 16 amino acids. Germline CDR1 reads SGDLS; CDR2 reads YYNGEE. V lost 0 bases to trimming and J lost 4 bases; unmatched junction nucleotides: 7.

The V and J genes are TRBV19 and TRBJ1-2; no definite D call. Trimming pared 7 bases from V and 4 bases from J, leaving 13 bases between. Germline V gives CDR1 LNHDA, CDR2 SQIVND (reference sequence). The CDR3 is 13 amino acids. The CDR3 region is CASNPRDLYGYTF. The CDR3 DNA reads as TGTGCCAGTAATCCTAGAGATCTCTATGGCTACACCTTC.

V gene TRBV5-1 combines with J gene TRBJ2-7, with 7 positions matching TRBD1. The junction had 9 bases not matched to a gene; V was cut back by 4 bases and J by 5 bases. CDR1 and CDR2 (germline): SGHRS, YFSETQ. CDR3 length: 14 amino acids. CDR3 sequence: CASSLDRVRDEQYF. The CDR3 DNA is TGCGCCAGCAGCCTCGACAGGGTACGGGACGAGCAGTACTTC.

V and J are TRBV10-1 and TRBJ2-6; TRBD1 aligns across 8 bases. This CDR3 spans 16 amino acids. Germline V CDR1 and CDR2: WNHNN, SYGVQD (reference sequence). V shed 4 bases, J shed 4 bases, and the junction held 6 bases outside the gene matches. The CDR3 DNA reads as TGCGCCAGCAGTGCTCAGGGGGCCCGGGGGGCCAACGTCCTGACTTTC. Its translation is CASSAQGARGANVLTF.

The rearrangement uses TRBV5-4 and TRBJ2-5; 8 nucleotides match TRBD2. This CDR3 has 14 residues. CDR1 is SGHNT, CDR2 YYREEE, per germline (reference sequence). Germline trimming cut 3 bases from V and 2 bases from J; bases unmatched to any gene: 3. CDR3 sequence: CASSYGLAQETQYF. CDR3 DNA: TGTGCCAGCAGCTACGGACTAGCACAAGAGACCCAGTACTTC.

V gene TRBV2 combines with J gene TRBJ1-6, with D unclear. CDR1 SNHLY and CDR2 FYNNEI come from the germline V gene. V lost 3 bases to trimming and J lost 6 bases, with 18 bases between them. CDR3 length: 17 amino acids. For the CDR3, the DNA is TGTGCCAGCAGTGAGAAACGGACTCCAAGGCGTAATTCACCCCTCCACTTT. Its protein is CASSEKRTPRRNSPLHF. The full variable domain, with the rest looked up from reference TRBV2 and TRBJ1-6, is EPEVTQTPSHQVTQMGQEVILRCVPISNHLYFYWYRQILGQKVEFLVSFYNNEISEKSEIFDDQFSVERPDGSNFTLKIRSTKLEDSAMYFCASSEKRTPRRNSPLHFGNGTRLTVT.

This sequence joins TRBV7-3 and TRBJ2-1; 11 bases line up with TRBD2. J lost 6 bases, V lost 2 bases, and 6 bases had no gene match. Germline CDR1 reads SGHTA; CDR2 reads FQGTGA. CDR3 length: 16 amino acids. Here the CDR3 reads CASSLVPSGGTNEQFF. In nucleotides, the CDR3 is TGTGCCAGCAGCTTAGTCCCTAGCGGGGGGACCAATGAGCAGTTCTTC.

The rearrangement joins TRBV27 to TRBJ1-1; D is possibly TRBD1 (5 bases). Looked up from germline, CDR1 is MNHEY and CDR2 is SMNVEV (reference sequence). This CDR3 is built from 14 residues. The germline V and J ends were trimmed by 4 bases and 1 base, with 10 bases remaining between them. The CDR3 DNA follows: TGTGCCAGCAGTTCCTGGGGGGGGAACACTGAAGCTTTCTTT. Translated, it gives CASSSWGGNTEAFF.

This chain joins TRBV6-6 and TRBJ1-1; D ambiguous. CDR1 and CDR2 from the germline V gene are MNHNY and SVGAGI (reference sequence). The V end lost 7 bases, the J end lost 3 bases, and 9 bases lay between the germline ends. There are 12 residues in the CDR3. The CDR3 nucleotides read TGTGCCAGCATTCGCAGCGACACTGAAGCTTTCTTT. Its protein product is CASIRSDTEAFF.

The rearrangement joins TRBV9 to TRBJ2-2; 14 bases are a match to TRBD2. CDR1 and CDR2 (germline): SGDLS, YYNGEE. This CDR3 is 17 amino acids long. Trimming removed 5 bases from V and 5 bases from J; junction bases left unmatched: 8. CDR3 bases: TGTGCCAGCAGGCCGGGACTAGCGGGGGAAAGGACCGGGGAGCTGTTTTTT. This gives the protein CASRPGLAGERTGELFF.

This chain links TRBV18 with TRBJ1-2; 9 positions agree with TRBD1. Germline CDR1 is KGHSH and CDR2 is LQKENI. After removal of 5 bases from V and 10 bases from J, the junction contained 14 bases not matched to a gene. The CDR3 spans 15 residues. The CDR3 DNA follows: TGTGCCAGCTCAAACCGGGACAGGGCCCTCGGTGACTACACCTTC. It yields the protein CASSNRDRALGDYTF.

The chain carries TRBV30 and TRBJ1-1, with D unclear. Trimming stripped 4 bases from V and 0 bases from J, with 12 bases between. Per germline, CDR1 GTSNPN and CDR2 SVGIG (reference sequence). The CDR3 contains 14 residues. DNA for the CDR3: TGTGCCTGGACCCTAGACGGAATGAACACTGAAGCTTTCTTT. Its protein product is CAWTLDGMNTEAFF.